This TCR beta chain was recorded in a study of T cells in tuberculosis. The CDR3 is 18 residues long. Germline V gene lookup returns CDR1 LNHDA and CDR2 SQIVND (reference sequence). Trimming at V came to 0 bases and at J to 7 bases, leaving 14 bases not matched to a gene. Noted time point: new active TB diagnosis, blood taken before or within 7 days of starting treatment. The data were produced by immunoSEQ multiplex PCR, yet TCRdb's version contains in-frame clones alone and is incomplete. In the table there are some 30,000 clones, approximately 90% of which are singletons. The V gene is TRBV19, the J gene TRBJ2-1; 8 bases are shared with TRBD2. The sequence was obtained from an adult with tuberculosis. The sequencing here drew on PBMCs, taken at tuberculosis diagnosis. CDR3 amino acids: CASSIDYGTSILRNEQFF. In DNA, the CDR3 is TGTGCCAGTAGTATAGATTACGGGACTAGTATATTGAGGAATGAGCAGTTCTTC.